This is a list of T cell receptor beta chains from one sample in a study of CD8+ T cells in alopecia areata. Clones were sequenced by immunoSEQ multiplex PCR, and TCRdb holds only the in-frame ones, with some missing. Altogether approximately 200,000 clones are present, 58% being singletons, with the ten largest covering more than 5.5%. The source was CD4+ T cells sorted from blood, collected at week 24, from a patient treated with tofacitinib. All receptors come from a human donor with alopecia areata. CDR3s include the opening cysteine and the closing phenylalanine or tryptophan. A D gene is named only where the DNA matches it firmly.

D | V | CDR3
. | TRBV7-2 | CASSLRQFSGDDTQYF
TRBD2 | TRBV4-3 | CASSQDVVASGRNEQFF
. | TRBV29-1 | CSVEGQGNNEQFF
. | TRBV30 | CAWSVRGQEKLFF
. | TRBV7-2 | CASSGGKAGNTIYF
. | TRBV9 | CASSVASFGADTQYF
. | TRBV29-1 | CSVVRQNEQYF
. | TRBV25-1 | CASSASSYNSPLHF
TRBD2 | TRBV9 | CASSGNSGVGDTQYF
. | TRBV15 | CATGSGPEETQYF
. | TRBV7-2 | CASSLPSGGGEKLFF
. | TRBV28 | CASSEEGRTPYEQYF
TRBD1 | TRBV25-1 | CASSGTGQGAEAFF
TRBD1 | TRBV7-9 | CASRGTGENQPQHF
TRBD2 | TRBV27 | CASSLSRGEDIQYF
. | TRBV5-6 | CASSLAPTNTGELFF
. | TRBV18 | CASSPRQDGNTEAFF
. | TRBV9 | CASSVDGDPGYGYTF
. | TRBV30 | CAWSGGAGGEQFF
TRBD2 | TRBV30 | CAWSGLAGVGDQETQYF
. | TRBV7-2 | CASTRDTLSYEQYF
TRBD1 | TRBV29-1 | CSVRDRVYTEAFF
TRBD2 | TRBV15 | CATSREQPTAGGTQYF
. | TRBV14 | CASSQVISTNEQFF
. | TRBV15 | CATSRVQGNTEAFF
. | TRBV21-1 | CALTEGGYSKNIQYF
TRBD1 | TRBV19 | CASHQGADTQYF
. | TRBV28 | CASSRGYNEQFF
. | TRBV7-8 | CASSPLSSYNEQFF
TRBD2 | TRBV4-1 | CASSQVPWTSGGVGADTQYF
. | TRBV7-2 | CASSLDSLYQPQHF
. | TRBV7-2 | CASSMRSGGQETQYF
. | TRBV5-4 | CASSLGGAAGETQYF
. | TRBV5-1 | CASSLVGGSGQYF
. | TRBV30 | CAWTVGGPATEAFF
TRBD1 | TRBV27 | CASSYLTGGGTDTQYF
TRBD2 | TRBV2 | CASTVQREMYNEQFF
TRBD1 | TRBV6-5 | CASRPDRARETQYF
. | TRBV30 | CAWSLNRASTDTQYF
. | TRBV4-2 | CASSQEGAKNIQYF
. | TRBV11-2 | CASSLSETQYF
TRBD2 | TRBV29-1 | CSVARAGVGELFF
. | TRBV30 | CASPGQNEQFF
TRBD1 | TRBV5-1 | CASSAGQGAYNEQFF
TRBD2 | TRBV4-3 | CASSQRTGLAGLYEQYF
. | TRBV5-1 | CASSLEGYTGELFF
. | TRBV7-7 | CASSLHRQETQYF
. | TRBV20-1 | CSARGGNEQFF
. | TRBV10-3 | CAIMRGGAASYEQYF
. | TRBV18 | CASSPKRGDEQYF